Presented here are 26 T cell receptor beta chains from one specimen sequenced in a study of cytomegalovirus exposure and HLA in healthy donors. It was with 60 Vbeta and 13 Jbeta primers that the PCR ran. Assay used: immunoSEQ multiplex PCR; TCRdb lists only in-frame clones, some missing. The sample includes more than 85,000 clones, around 10% of them seen just once. What was sequenced was PBMCs. All receptors derive from a man over 45 in good health and CMV-seropositive.

This clone showed up just a few times. The rearrangement joins TRBV5-1 to TRBJ2-5; D may be TRBD1 (6 bases). Germline V CDR1 and CDR2: SGHRS, YFSETQ. The V end lost 0 bases, the J end lost 3 bases, and 15 bases lay between the germline ends. The CDR3 covers 16 residues. The CDR3 region is CASSLGSAGAEETQYF. The CDR3 DNA follows: TGCGCCAGCAGCTTGGGCTCGGCAGGGGCCGAAGAGACCCAGTACTTC.

The chain joins TRBV25-1 to TRBJ2-7; TRBD1 matches at 7 bases. The CDR3 consists of 13 residues. Unmatched junction bases numbered 8, after V lost 10 bases and J lost 2 bases. CDR1 and CDR2 from the germline V gene are MGHDK and SYGVNS. Here the CDR3 reads CATNRGPTYEQYF. The CDR3 bases are TGTGCCACCAACAGGGGACCTACCTACGAGCAGTACTTC.

The chain has TRBV30 and TRBJ2-1, with TRBD2 matching 7 bases. Germline V CDR1 and CDR2: GTSNPN, SVGIG (reference sequence). Trimming cost V 5 bases and J 8 bases; bases outside gene matches: 3. The CDR3 is 11 residues long. The CDR3 loop is CAWGAGDEQFF. CDR3 DNA: TGTGCCTGGGGGGCGGGGGATGAGCAGTTCTTC. The full variable domain, its missing parts supplied by reference TRBV30 and TRBJ2-1, is SQTIHQWPATLVQPVGSPLSLECTVEGTSNPNLYWYRQAAGRGLQLLFYSVGIGQISSEVPQNLSASRPQDRQFILSSKKLLLSDSGFYLCAWGAGDEQFFGPGTRLTVL.

This clone was seen a few times. The chain carries TRBV5-4 and TRBJ2-1, with 11 nucleotides matching TRBD2. The CDR3 spans 14 residues. V shed 4 bases, J shed 7 bases, and the junction held 4 bases outside the gene matches. Germline CDR1 is SGHNT and CDR2 is YYREEE (reference sequence). CDR3 DNA sequence: TGTGCCAGCAGCCTTACTAGCGGGAGTAATGAGCAGTTCTTC. This translates into CASSLTSGSNEQFF. Looking up the rest from reference TRBV5-4 and TRBJ2-1 gives the full variable domain: ETGVTQSPTHLIKTRGQQVTLRCSSQSGHNTVSWYQQALGQGPQFIFQYYREEENGRGNFPPRFSGLQFPNYSSELNVNALELDDSALYLCASSLTSGSNEQFFGPGTRLTVL.

This clone was counted only a few times. The V call is TRBV29-1, the J call TRBJ2-3; a weak D match, TRBD2 (5 bases). Germline V CDR1 and CDR2: SQVTM, ANQGSEA. Trimming removed 3 bases from V and 13 bases from J, with 5 bases in between. The length of the CDR3 is 8 residues. The CDR3 nucleotides are TGCAGCGTTGAGAGGGAGTATTTT. It yields the protein CSVEREYF.

This clone was counted only a few times. The V and J genes are TRBV5-6 and TRBJ2-5, with D possibly being TRBD1 (6 bases). CDR3 size: 17 residues. CDR1 SGHDT and CDR2 YYEEEE come from the germline V gene. Trimming shortened V by 1 base and J by 4 bases, and 20 bases separated the two germline ends. Here the CDR3 reads CASSLKITGTIAETQYF. DNA for the CDR3: TGTGCCAGCAGCTTGAAGATAACCGGGACAATAGCAGAGACCCAGTACTTC.

In its sample, this clone was seen a few times. CDR3 in DNA: TGTGCCAGCAGGGGGCGTGAGGGGGCCAACGTCCTGACTTTC. Its translation is CASRGREGANVLTF. The J gene is TRBJ2-6, the V gene TRBV2, with D maybe TRBD1 (5 bases). Germline V gene data show CDR1 as SNHLY and CDR2 as FYNNEI. The CDR3 runs to 14 residues. V shed 6 bases and J shed 4 bases, with 10 bases lying between them.

This clone was observed a handful of times. The chain recombines TRBV5-1 with TRBJ2-5, with TRBD1 matching 8 bases. V lost 8 bases to trimming and J lost 3 bases; unmatched junction nucleotides: 6. This CDR3 has 13 amino acids. Germline assignment: CDR1 SGHRS and CDR2 YFSETQ. CDR3 sequence reads: CASRQGTKETQYF. The CDR3 DNA reads as TGCGCCAGTCGACAGGGGACCAAAGAGACCCAGTACTTC.

The chain joins TRBV4-2 to TRBJ2-3, with D perhaps matching TRBD2 (5 bases). The V gene's germline CDR1 is LGHNA and CDR2 YNFKEQ. The CDR3 sequence is 14 residues long. Between the trimmed V and J ends, which lost 3 bases and 3 bases, there was a span of 10 bases. CDR3 region: CASSHLASTDTQYF. The CDR3 bases are TGTGCCAGCAGCCACTTAGCGAGTACAGATACGCAGTATTTT.

The chain employs TRBV10-3 and TRBJ1-1; D is undetermined. The CDR3 has 15 amino acids. Trimming pared 3 bases from V and 3 bases from J, leaving 14 bases between. CDR1 ENHRY and CDR2 SYGVKD come from the germline V gene. CDR3 sequence: CAISDPRAWDTEAFF. The CDR3 region has the DNA TGTGCCATCAGTGACCCGAGGGCCTGGGACACTGAAGCTTTCTTT.

This rearrangement joins TRBV29-1 to TRBJ2-7, with a tentative D call TRBD1 (6 bases). The ends were cut back, 0 bases at V and 3 bases at J, with 24 bases in the middle. CDR3 length equals 18 residues. Germline-derived CDR1 and CDR2 are SQVTM and ANQGSEA. The CDR3 sequence is CSVEEGASGNGVYYEQYF. The DNA of the CDR3 is TGCAGCGTTGAAGAGGGGGCCTCCGGGAATGGTGTCTACTACGAGCAGTACTTC.

The rearrangement uses TRBV5-1 and TRBJ2-2; 9 bases align to TRBD1. The CDR3 is 15 amino acids. V lost 0 bases, J lost 6 bases, and 3 bases stayed unmatched. Germline-derived CDR1 and CDR2 are SGHRS and YFSETQ. The CDR3 loop is CASSLEGQGPGELFF. The CDR3 DNA sequence: TGCGCCAGCAGCTTGGAGGGACAGGGCCCCGGGGAGCTGTTTTTT.

V usage is TRBV29-1 and J usage is TRBJ1-1, with D perhaps TRBD1 (5 bases). The germline gives CDR1 SQVTM, CDR2 ANQGSEA. The ends were cut back, 7 bases at V and 0 bases at J, with 15 bases in the middle. This CDR3 has 14 amino acids. DNA of the CDR3: TGCAGCGGGGGGGGAGGCAGGGTGAACACTGAAGCTTTCTTT. Translating gives CSGGGGRVNTEAFF.

CDR3 sequence reads: CASSHSSSGRAYEQYF. CDR3 nucleotides: TGTGCCAGCAGCCACTCGTCTAGCGGGAGGGCCTACGAGCAGTACTTC. The V call is TRBV4-2, the J call TRBJ2-7; TRBD2 matches 12 bases. Trimming cost V 3 bases and J 2 bases; bases outside gene matches: 5. CDR1 is LGHNA, CDR2 YNFKEQ, per germline. CDR3 length equals 16 residues.

The chain combines TRBV14 with TRBJ2-2; D is unclear. The CDR3 is 13 amino acids. V was shortened by 1 base and J by 5 bases, with 5 bases between the two germline ends. CDR1 SGHDN and CDR2 FVKESK come from the germline V gene. Here the CDR3 reads CASSQVETGELFF. CDR3 coding DNA: TGTGCCAGCAGCCAAGTAGAGACCGGGGAGCTGTTTTTT.

This chain connects TRBV28 to TRBJ2-1, with a tentative D call TRBD1 (6 bases). The CDR3 runs to 13 residues. The V and J ends lost 7 bases and 15 bases respectively, with 22 bases between them. Germline V gives CDR1 MDHEN, CDR2 SYDVKM. The CDR3 sequence is CASTLGGRGRPFF. In DNA form, the CDR3 reads TGTGCCAGCACCCTAGGGGGAAGGGGACGTCCGTTCTTC.

The rearrangement uses TRBV7-8 and TRBJ1-2, with 8 bases that match TRBD1. The CDR3 runs 14 residues. Germline V gene lookup returns CDR1 SGHVS and CDR2 FQNEAQ. V trimming: 5 bases; J trimming: 5 bases; junction bases outside the gene matches: 7. CDR3 sequence: CASSNRDRSYGYTF. CDR3 sequence (DNA): TGTGCCAGCAGCAACCGGGACAGGTCTTATGGCTACACCTTC.

In this sample, this clone turned up a few times. The chain recombines TRBV6-5 with TRBJ2-1; 7 bases are shared with TRBD2. V was pared by 4 bases and J by 6 bases, with 6 bases of the junction left unmatched. The CDR3 is 14 residues long. Looked up from germline, CDR1 is MNHEY and CDR2 is SVGAGI. CDR3 loop: CASSSRGGSNEQFF. Here the CDR3 DNA reads TGTGCCAGCAGTTCTAGAGGCGGGAGCAATGAGCAGTTCTTC.

This chain joins TRBV28 and TRBJ1-1; D is possibly TRBD1 (6 bases). The CDR3 is made up of 15 amino acids. Germline assignment: CDR1 MDHEN and CDR2 SYDVKM. Trimming cost V 1 base and J 4 bases, with 13 bases left between them. DNA for the CDR3: TGTGCCAGCAGTTTATTCAGGGGCGAGAGCACTGAAGCTTTCTTT. Protein sequence: CASSLFRGESTEAFF.

This clone has a handful of counts. The rearrangement uses TRBV29-1 and TRBJ1-5; 8 bases agree with TRBD1. The V segment lost 6 bases and the J segment 7 bases; nucleotides outside the gene matches: 8. The CDR3 has 13 residues. Germline V CDR1 and CDR2: SQVTM, ANQGSEA. This chain's CDR3 is CSVTGGVGQPQHF. The CDR3 bases are TGCAGCGTCACAGGGGGAGTTGGGCAGCCCCAGCATTTT.

The V call is TRBV7-8, the J call TRBJ1-2; D possibly corresponds to TRBD1 (6 bases). V gave up 0 bases and J gave up 6 bases, with 8 bases separating them. This CDR3 is built from 13 residues. CDR1 SGHVS and CDR2 FQNEAQ come from the germline V gene. DNA for the CDR3: TGTGCCAGCAGCTTAGCCTACAGGGATGGCTACACCTTC. Amino acid sequence: CASSLAYRDGYTF.

This chain joins TRBV2 and TRBJ1-2, with 8 bases matching TRBD1. The V gene end was trimmed by 5 bases and the J gene end by 5 bases; junction bases not matched to a gene: 7. The V gene's germline CDR1 is SNHLY and CDR2 FYNNEI. The CDR3 totals 14 residues. DNA of the CDR3: TGTGCCAGCAGTACTACAGGGGGAGGTTATGGCTACACCTTC. Its protein product is CASSTTGGGYGYTF.

The rearrangement uses TRBV7-2 and TRBJ1-4; D is possibly TRBD1 (6 bases). The CDR3 sequence is 13 residues long. Germline-derived CDR1 and CDR2 are SGHTA and FQGNSA. Trimming cost V 7 bases and J 5 bases, with 11 bases left between them. Here the CDR3 reads CASTRGPNEKLFF. The CDR3 nucleotides read TGTGCCAGCACCAGGGGACCAAATGAAAAACTGTTTTTT.

This clone came up a few times. The rearrangement links TRBV15 to TRBJ1-1; a possible D gene is TRBD1 (5 bases). Germline V gene lookup returns CDR1 LNHNV and CDR2 YYDKDF (reference sequence). The CDR3 is 14 residues long. With 3 bases removed from V and 11 bases from J, the gap between germline ends came to 19 bases. This CDR3 reads CATSRGSVRQGAFF. CDR3 nucleotides: TGTGCCACCAGCAGGGGGTCGGTACGGCAGGGTGCTTTCTTT. Using reference TRBV15 and TRBJ1-1 for the parts outside the CDR3, the full variable domain is DAMVIQNPRYQVTQFGKPVTLSCSQTLNHNVMYWYQQKSSQAPKLLFHYYDKDFNNEADTPDNFQSRRPNTSFCFLDIRSPGLGDTAMYLCATSRGSVRQGAFFGQGTRLTVV.

This clone has a handful of counts. This chain connects TRBV6-5 to TRBJ2-5, with D possibly being TRBD2 (5 bases). V gave up 0 bases and J gave up 0 bases, with 5 bases separating them. Germline CDR1 is MNHEY and CDR2 is SVGAGI. This CDR3 is built from 14 residues. CDR3 DNA sequence: TGTGCCAGCAGTTACTCCGGGGACCAAGAGACCCAGTACTTC. Translated: CASSYSGDQETQYF.

This clone was recorded a few times. The chain couples TRBV27 to TRBJ2-7; possible D gene TRBD2, 5 bases. Germline values: CDR1 MNHEY, CDR2 SMNVEV (reference sequence). V lost 5 bases and J lost 3, with 17 bases in between. CDR3 size: 15 residues. The CDR3 region is CASSVIPGSFYEQYF. The CDR3 DNA follows: TGTGCCAGCAGTGTCATCCCGGGATCTTTCTACGAGCAGTACTTC.